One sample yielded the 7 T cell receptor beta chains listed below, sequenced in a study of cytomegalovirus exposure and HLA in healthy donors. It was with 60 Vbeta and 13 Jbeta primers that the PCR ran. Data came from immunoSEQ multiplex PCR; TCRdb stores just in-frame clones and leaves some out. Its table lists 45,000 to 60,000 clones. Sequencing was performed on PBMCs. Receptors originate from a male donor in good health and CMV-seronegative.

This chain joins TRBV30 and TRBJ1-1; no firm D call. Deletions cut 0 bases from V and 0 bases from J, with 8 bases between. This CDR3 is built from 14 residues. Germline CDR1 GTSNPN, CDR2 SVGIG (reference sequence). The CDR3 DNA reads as TGTGCCTGGAGTGTATCGGGGTTGAACACTGAAGCTTTCTTT. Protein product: CAWSVSGLNTEAFF. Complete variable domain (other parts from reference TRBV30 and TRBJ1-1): SQTIHQWPATLVQPVGSPLSLECTVEGTSNPNLYWYRQAAGRGLQLLFYSVGIGQISSEVPQNLSASRPQDRQFILSSKKLLLSDSGFYLCAWSVSGLNTEAFFGQGTRLTVV.

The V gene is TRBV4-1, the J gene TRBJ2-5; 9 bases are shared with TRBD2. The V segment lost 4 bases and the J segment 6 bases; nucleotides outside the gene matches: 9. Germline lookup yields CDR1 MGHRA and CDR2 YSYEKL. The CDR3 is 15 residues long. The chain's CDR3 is CASSPSLAGAQTQYF. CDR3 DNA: TGCGCCAGCAGCCCATCGTTAGCGGGGGCGCAGACCCAGTACTTC.

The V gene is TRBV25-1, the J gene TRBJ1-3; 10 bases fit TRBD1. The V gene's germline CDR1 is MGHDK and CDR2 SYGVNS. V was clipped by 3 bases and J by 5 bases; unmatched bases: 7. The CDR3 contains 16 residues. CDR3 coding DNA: TGTGCCAGCAGTGACCTGGGGACAGGGGAAAGAAACACCATATATTTT. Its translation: CASSDLGTGERNTIYF.

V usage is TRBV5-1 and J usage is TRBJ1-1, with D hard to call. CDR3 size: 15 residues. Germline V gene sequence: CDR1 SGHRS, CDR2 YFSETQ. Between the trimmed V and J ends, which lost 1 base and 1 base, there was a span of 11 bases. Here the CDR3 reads CASSLIVSGNTEAFF. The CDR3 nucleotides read TGCGCCAGCAGCTTGATCGTTTCAGGGAACACTGAAGCTTTCTTT.

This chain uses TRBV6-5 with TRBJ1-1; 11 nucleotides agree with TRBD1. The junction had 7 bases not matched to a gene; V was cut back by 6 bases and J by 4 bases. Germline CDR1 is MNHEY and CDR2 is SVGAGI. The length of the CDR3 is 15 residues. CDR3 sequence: CASRHSGTGGTEAFF. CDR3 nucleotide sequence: TGTGCCAGCAGACACTCCGGGACAGGGGGCACTGAAGCTTTCTTT.

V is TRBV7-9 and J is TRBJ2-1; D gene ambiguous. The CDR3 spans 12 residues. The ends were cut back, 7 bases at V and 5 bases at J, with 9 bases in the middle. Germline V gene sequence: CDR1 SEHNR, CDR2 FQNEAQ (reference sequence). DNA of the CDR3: TGTGCCAGCACCAACACCGACAATGAGCAGTTCTTC. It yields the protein CASTNTDNEQFF.

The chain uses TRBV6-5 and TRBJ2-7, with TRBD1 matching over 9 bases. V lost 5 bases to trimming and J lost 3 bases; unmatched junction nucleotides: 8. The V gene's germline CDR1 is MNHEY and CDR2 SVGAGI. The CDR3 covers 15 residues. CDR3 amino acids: CASSTGGGNFYEQYF. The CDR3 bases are TGTGCCAGCAGTACAGGGGGCGGTAATTTCTACGAGCAGTACTTC.